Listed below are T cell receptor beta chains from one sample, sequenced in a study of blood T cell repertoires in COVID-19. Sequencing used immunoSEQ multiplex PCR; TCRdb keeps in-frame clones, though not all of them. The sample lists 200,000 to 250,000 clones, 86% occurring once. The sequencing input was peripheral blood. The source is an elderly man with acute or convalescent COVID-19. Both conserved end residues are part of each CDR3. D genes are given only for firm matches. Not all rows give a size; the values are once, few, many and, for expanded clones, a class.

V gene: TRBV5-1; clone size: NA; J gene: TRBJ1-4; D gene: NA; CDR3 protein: CASSPNVAGTREKLFF; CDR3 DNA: TGCGCCAGCAGCCCCAACGTGGCGGGGACGAGAGAAAAACTGTTTTTT
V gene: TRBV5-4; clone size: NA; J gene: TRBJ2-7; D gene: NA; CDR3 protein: CASSSMRGSSYEQYF; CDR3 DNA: TGTGCCAGCAGCTCCATGAGGGGGAGCTCCTACGAGCAGTACTTC
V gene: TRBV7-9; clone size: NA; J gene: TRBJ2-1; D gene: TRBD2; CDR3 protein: CASSPGLAANEQFF; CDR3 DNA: TGTGCCAGCAGCCCAGGACTAGCGGCCAATGAGCAGTTCTTC
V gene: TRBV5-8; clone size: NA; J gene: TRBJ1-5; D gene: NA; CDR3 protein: CASSAGRQPQHF; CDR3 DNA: TGTGCCAGCAGCGCGGGGCGACAGCCCCAGCATTTT
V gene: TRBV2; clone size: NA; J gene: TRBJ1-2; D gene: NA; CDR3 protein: CASTSQVGYGYTF; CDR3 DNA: TGTGCCAGCACCTCCCAGGTCGGCTATGGCTACACCTTC
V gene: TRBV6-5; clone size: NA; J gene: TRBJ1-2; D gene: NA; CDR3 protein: CASSSFRHGYTF; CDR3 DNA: TGTGCCAGCAGTTCTTTCAGGCATGGCTACACCTTC
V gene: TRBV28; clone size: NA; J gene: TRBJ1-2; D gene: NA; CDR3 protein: CASSLAYGYTF; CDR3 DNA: TGTGCCAGCAGTTTGGCCTATGGCTACACCTTC
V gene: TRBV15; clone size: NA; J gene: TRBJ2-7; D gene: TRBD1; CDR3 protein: CATSRRTGDYEQYF; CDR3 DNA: TGTGCCACCAGCCGACGGACAGGGGACTACGAGCAGTACTTC
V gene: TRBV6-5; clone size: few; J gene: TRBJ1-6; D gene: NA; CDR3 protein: CASRPGSDNSPLHF; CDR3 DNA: TGTGCCAGCAGGCCGGGGTCCGATAATTCACCCCTCCACTTT
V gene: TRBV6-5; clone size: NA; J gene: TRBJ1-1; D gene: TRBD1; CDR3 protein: CASSYSDRVPEAFF; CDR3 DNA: TGTGCCAGCAGTTACTCGGACAGGGTCCCTGAAGCTTTCTTT
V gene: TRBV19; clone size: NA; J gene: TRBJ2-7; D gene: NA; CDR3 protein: CASSIDQGSLNEQYF; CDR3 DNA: TGTGCCAGTAGTATAGATCAAGGGAGCTTAAACGAGCAGTACTTC
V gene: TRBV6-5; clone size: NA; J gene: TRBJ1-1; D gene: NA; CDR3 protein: CASREGRLNTEAFF; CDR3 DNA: TGTGCCAGCAGGGAGGGGCGGCTGAACACTGAAGCTTTCTTT
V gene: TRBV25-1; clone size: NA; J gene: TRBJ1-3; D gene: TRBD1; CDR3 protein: CASRSYGTGVNSGNTIYF; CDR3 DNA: TGTGCCAGCAGGTCGTACGGGACAGGGGTAAACTCTGGAAACACCATATATTTT
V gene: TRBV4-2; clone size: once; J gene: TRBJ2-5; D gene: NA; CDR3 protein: CASSQDQVLETQYF; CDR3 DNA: TGTGCCAGCAGCCAAGATCAGGTCCTAGAGACCCAGTACTTC
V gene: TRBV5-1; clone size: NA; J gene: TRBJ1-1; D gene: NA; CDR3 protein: CASSQAVRTEAFF; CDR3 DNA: TGCGCCAGCAGTCAAGCCGTGAGGACTGAAGCTTTCTTT
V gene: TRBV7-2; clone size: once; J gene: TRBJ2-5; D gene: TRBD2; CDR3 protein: CASSFGGGEETQYF; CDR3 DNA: TGTGCCAGCAGCTTCGGGGGGGGCGAAGAGACCCAGTACTTC
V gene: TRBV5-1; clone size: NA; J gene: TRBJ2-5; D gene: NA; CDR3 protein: CASSPTDGREETQYF; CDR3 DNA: TGCGCCAGCAGCCCGACGGACGGCCGGGAGGAGACCCAGTACTTC
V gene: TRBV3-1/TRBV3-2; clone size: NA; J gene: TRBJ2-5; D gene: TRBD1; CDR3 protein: CASGTRGQETQYF; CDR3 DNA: TGTGCCAGCGGTACCAGGGGGCAAGAGACCCAGTACTTC
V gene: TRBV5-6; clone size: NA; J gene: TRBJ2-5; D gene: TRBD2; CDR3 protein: CASSYGTSEETQYF; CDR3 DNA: TGTGCCAGCAGCTACGGGACTAGCGAGGAGACCCAGTACTTC
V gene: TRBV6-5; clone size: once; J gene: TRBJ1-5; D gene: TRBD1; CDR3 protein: CASRADRGGQPQHF; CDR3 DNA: TGTGCCAGCAGAGCTGACAGGGGTGGTCAGCCCCAGCATTTT
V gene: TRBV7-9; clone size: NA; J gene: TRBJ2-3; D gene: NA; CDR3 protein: CASLQGTSTDTQYF; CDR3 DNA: TGTGCCAGTTTACAGGGAACTAGCACAGATACGCAGTATTTT
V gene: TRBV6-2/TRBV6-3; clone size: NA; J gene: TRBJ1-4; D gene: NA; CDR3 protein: CASSYSSGNNEKLFF; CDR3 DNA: TGTGCCAGCAGTTACTCATCGGGGAACAATGAAAAACTGTTTTTT
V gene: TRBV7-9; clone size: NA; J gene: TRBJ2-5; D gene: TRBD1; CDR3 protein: CASSSQGQGGETQYF; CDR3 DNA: TGTGCCAGCAGCAGCCAGGGACAGGGCGGAGAGACCCAGTACTTC
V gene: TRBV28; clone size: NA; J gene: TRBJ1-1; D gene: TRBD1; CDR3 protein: CASNRQGNTEAFF; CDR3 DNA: TGTGCCAGCAACCGACAGGGGAACACTGAAGCTTTCTTT
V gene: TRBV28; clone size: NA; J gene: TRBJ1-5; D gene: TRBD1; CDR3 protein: CASSEGTGGRGNQPQHF; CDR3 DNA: TGTGCCAGCAGCGAAGGGACAGGGGGCAGGGGCAATCAGCCCCAGCATTTT
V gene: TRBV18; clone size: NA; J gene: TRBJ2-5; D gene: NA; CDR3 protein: CASSPPVQETQYF; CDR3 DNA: TGTGCCAGCTCACCTCCGGTTCAAGAGACCCAGTACTTC
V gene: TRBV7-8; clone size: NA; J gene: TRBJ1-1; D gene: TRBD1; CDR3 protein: CASSSSGGMNTEAFF; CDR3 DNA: TGTGCCAGCAGCTCCTCAGGGGGGATGAACACTGAAGCTTTCTTT
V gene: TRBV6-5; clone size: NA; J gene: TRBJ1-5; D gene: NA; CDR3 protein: CASSYRGGGQPQHF; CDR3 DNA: TGTGCCAGCAGTTACCGAGGGGGAGGGCAGCCCCAGCATTTT
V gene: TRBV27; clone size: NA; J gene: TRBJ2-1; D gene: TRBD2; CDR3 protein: CASSPTPGTSGSFGNEQFF; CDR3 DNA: TGTGCCAGCAGCCCAACCCCGGGGACTAGTGGGAGCTTTGGCAATGAGCAGTTCTTC
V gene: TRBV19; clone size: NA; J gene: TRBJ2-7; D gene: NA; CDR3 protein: CASSISRVYEQYF; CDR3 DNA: TGTGCCAGTAGTATCTCTCGGGTCTACGAGCAGTACTTC
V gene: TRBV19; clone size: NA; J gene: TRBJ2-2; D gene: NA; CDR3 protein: CASKDRGTTSTGELFF; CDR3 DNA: TGTGCCAGTAAAGACCGGGGAACTACGAGCACCGGGGAGCTGTTTTTT
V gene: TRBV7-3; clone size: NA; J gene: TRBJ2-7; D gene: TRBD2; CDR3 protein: CASSLGGRAGEQYF; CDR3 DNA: TGTGCCAGCAGCTTAGGCGGGAGGGCCGGCGAGCAGTACTTC
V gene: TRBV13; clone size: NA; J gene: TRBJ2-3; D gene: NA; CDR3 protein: CASSSRTRTDTQYF; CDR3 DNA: TGTGCCAGCAGCTCTAGGACTCGCACAGATACGCAGTATTTT
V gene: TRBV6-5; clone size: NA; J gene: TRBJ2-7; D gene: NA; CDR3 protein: CASSHQWEQYF; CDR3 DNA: TGTGCCAGCAGCCACCAGTGGGAGCAGTACTTC
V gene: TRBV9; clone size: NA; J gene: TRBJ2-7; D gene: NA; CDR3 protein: CASSSLQGVQYF; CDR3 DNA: TGTGCCAGCAGCTCACTTCAGGGCGTGCAGTACTTC
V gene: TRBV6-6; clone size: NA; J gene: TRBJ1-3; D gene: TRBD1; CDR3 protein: CASKGAQGGNTIYF; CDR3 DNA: TGTGCCAGCAAGGGGGCGCAAGGTGGAAACACCATATATTTT
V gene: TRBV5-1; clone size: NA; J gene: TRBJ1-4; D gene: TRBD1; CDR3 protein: CASSSGQANEKLFF; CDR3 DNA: TGCGCCAGCAGCTCGGGACAGGCTAATGAAAAACTGTTTTTT
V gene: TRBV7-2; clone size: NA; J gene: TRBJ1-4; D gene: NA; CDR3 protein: CASSRDSFATNEKLFF; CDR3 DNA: TGTGCCAGCAGCCGGGACTCCTTCGCAACTAATGAAAAACTGTTTTTT